The rows below give T cell receptor beta chains drawn from one sample of a study of prognosis after radiotherapy for stage I lung cancer. In TCRdb, the multiplex PCR reads were re-called with MiXCR into one record per CDR3 protein. Among about 31,000 distinct CDR3 sequences, 32% were seen once, and the ten largest hold more than 30%. The specimen comprised PBMCs, sampled before or after stereotactic body radiation therapy (not recorded which). The source of these receptors is a donor over 45 with non-small cell lung cancer. CDR3s leave out the opening cysteine and the closing phenylalanine or tryptophan.

CDR3aa,j_gene,v_gene
ASSPPPTGNYGYT,TRBJ1-2,TRBV12-3/TRBV12-4
ASGQGNYGYT,TRBJ1-2,TRBV28
SARSAVGIGNTIY,TRBJ1-3,TRBV20-1
ASSLALAQDNEQF,TRBJ2-1,TRBV12-3/TRBV12-4
ASSVGQSSSYEQY,TRBJ2-7,TRBV2
ASSDSVGANVLT,TRBJ2-6,TRBV6-4
ASSSGRVGNQPQH,TRBJ1-5,TRBV7-2
ASGLVLVRLLNEQF,TRBJ2-1,TRBV12-5
SAIWGGNTEAF,TRBJ1-1,TRBV20-1
ASMVHRNTGELF,TRBJ2-2,TRBV27
ASGLAYTDTQY,TRBJ2-3,TRBV12-5
ASSSTNSYEQY,TRBJ2-7,TRBV5-1
ASSLEGGYNEQF,TRBJ2-1,TRBV7-2
ASSYRHVDTEAF,TRBJ1-1,TRBV6-2/TRBV6-3
ASLEVGGRDTQY,TRBJ2-3,TRBV5-6
ASRIGRAEGVKQY,TRBJ2-7,TRBV6-1
ASSLGQGYGQY,TRBJ2-7,TRBV16
ASSLGWDGYT,TRBJ1-2,TRBV28
ASSSQGYQETQY,TRBJ2-5,TRBV5-1
ASSPPGGPRNTEAF,TRBJ1-1,TRBV7-9
ASRVAGTGTYYT,TRBJ1-2,TRBV6-1
ATSVGGDTGGLF,TRBJ2-2,TRBV24-1
ASIYSWFNQPQH,TRBJ1-5,TRBV6-2/TRBV6-3
ASSSQLKEQF,TRBJ2-1,TRBV5-6
ASRGGRTYNEQF,TRBJ2-1,TRBV12-3/TRBV12-4
ASSSWTSGIPYQETQY,TRBJ2-5,TRBV7-3
ASSQGGRGHEQF,TRBJ2-1,TRBV27
SARAGTYQPQH,TRBJ1-5,TRBV20-1
AGLGGDSNQPQH,TRBJ1-5,TRBV30
ASSGGAVDSYNEQF,TRBJ2-1,TRBV6-1
SVEGTVSGNTIY,TRBJ1-3,TRBV29-1